Below are 27 T cell receptor beta chains sequenced from a single sample in a study of T-cell reconstitution after alpha-beta-depleted transplantation in children. The library targeted TCRbeta and was prepared with unique molecular identifiers. TCRdb re-derived calls from the PCR reads in MiXCR, one entry per CDR3 protein. This table has 450,000 to 550,000 distinct CDR3 sequences, roughly 11% appearing once. The specimen comprised PBMCs, mostly from graft donor cells, sampled 180 days after TCRalphabeta/CD19-depleted stem cell transplant. The receptors were gathered from a female patient aged 2-9 years who had a stem cell transplant for aplastic anemia, so the T cells may come from the graft donor.

In this sample, this clonotype turned up many times. The chain links TRBV12-3 or TRBV12-4 to TRBJ2-1; D unresolved. The CDR3 is 12 residues long. Trimming left V 3 bases short and J 4 bases short, with 4 bases between. CDR3 amino acids: CASSFVYNEQFF. In nucleotides, the CDR3 is TGTGCCAGCAGTTTTGTATACAATGAGCAGTTCTTC.

This clonotype has only a few counts. This rearrangement joins TRBV12-3 or TRBV12-4 to TRBJ2-1; D unresolved. V lost 6 bases and J 6 bases, leaving 9 bases between the germline ends. The CDR3 sequence is 12 residues long. The CDR3 sequence: CASRRTSNEQFF. For the CDR3, the DNA is TGTGCCAGCAGACGGACCAGCAATGAGCAGTTCTTC.

This clonotype was counted between two and nine times. The chain couples TRBV7-2 to TRBJ2-1; 8 bases align to TRBD2. Germline V lookup: CDR1 SGHTA, CDR2 FQGNSA. J gave up 5 bases and V 6 bases, and 6 bases lay outside the gene matches. This CDR3 region has 14 residues. CDR3: CASSLQRGHNEQFF. DNA of the CDR3: TGTGCCAGCAGTCTCCAGCGGGGGCACAATGAGCAGTTCTTC. The full variable domain, with the rest looked up from reference TRBV7-2 and TRBJ2-1, is GAGVSQSPSNKVTEKGKDVELRCDPISGHTALYWYRQSLGQGLEFLIYFQGNSAPDKSGLPSDRFSAERTGGSVSTLTIQRTQQEDSAVYLCASSLQRGHNEQFFGPGTRLTVL.

This clonotype was seen ten or more times. The rearrangement uses TRBV6-2 or TRBV6-3 and TRBJ2-2; 10 nucleotides align to TRBD2. The CDR3 sequence is 15 residues long. Germline CDR1 reads MNHEY; CDR2 reads SVGEGT. J gave up 4 bases and V 6 bases, and 5 bases lay outside the gene matches. Written as DNA, the CDR3 is TGTGCCAGCAGCCCAGCGGGAGGGTCCACCGGGGAGCTGTTTTTT. Its protein is CASSPAGGSTGELFF.

The chain is built from TRBV6-2 or TRBV6-3 and TRBJ2-1; TRBD2 matches at 11 bases. CDR1 and CDR2 from the germline V gene are MNHEY and SVGEGT. The CDR3 is made up of 21 amino acids. Trimming took 6 bases from V and 1 from J; bases not matched to a gene: 20. The CDR3 is CASRRRTSGYLTASSYNEQFF. The CDR3 bases are TGTGCCAGCAGAAGAAGGACTAGCGGGTATCTTACGGCGAGTTCCTACAATGAGCAGTTCTTC.

The chain couples TRBV7-2 to TRBJ2-1; TRBD1 matches at 10 bases. V dropped 4 bases and J dropped 5; count of bases not matched to a gene: 8. From germline, CDR1 is SGHTA and CDR2 FQGNSA. CDR3 size: 16 residues. Here the CDR3 DNA reads TGTGCCAGCAGCTCTTATAGGGACAGGGGCGACAATGAGCAGTTCTTC. Protein sequence: CASSSYRDRGDNEQFF.

This clonotype was seen ten or more times. The rearrangement links TRBV20-1 to TRBJ2-7; 13 bases match TRBD2. The ends lost 2 bases at V and 5 bases at J; junction bases unmatched: 12. The germline V gene has CDR1 DFQATT and CDR2 SNEGSKA (reference sequence). This CDR3 is built from 17 residues. CDR3 residues: CSARSTGTSGMRHEQYF. For the CDR3, the DNA is TGCAGTGCTAGATCCACCGGGACTAGCGGGATGCGGCACGAGCAGTACTTC.

This sequence joins TRBV13 and TRBJ2-5, with D perhaps matching TRBD1 (6 bases). Trimming left V 8 bases short and J 2 bases short, with 12 bases between. Looked up from germline, CDR1 is PRHDT and CDR2 is FYEKMQ (reference sequence). This CDR3 is built from 13 residues. The CDR3 bases are TGTGCCAGCTCGGACAGCCTACAAGAGACCCAGTACTTC. This codes for CASSDSLQETQYF.

In its sample, this clonotype was seen a few times. The rearrangement uses TRBV20-1 and TRBJ2-3, with D tentatively TRBD2 (5 bases). V dropped 3 bases and J dropped 4 bases, with 17 bases sitting between them. CDR3 length: 15 amino acids. Germline CDR1 and CDR2: DFQATT and SNEGSKA (reference sequence). The CDR3 DNA reads TGCAGTGCTAGGGGGTCCGGGGTCTTCGCAGATACGCAGTATTTT. Residues: CSARGSGVFADTQYF.

The gene calls are TRBV11-2 and TRBJ1-4; unclear D gene. Trimming took 1 base from V and 4 from J, leaving 13 bases between them. The CDR3 is 16 residues long. Germline lookup yields CDR1 SGHAT and CDR2 FQNNGV. In nucleotides, the CDR3 is TGTGCCAGCAGCTTAGCCGTGGGGAGCCTTAATGAAAAACTGTTTTTT. It specifies CASSLAVGSLNEKLFF.

At least ten counts were recorded for this clonotype. The V and J genes are TRBV9 and TRBJ1-1; D remains unclear. The CDR3 is made up of 14 amino acids. V was trimmed by 4 bases and J by 6 bases, leaving 16 bases between them. Per germline, CDR1 SGDLS and CDR2 YYNGEE. As DNA, the CDR3 is TGTGCCAGCAGCCCTCAAAGCCCCGGCGCTGAAGCTTTCTTT. Protein sequence: CASSPQSPGAEAFF. The complete variable domain, with remaining parts taken from reference TRBV9 and TRBJ1-1, reads DSGVTQTPKHLITATGQRVTLRCSPRSGDLSVYWYQQSLDQGLQFLIQYYNGEERAKGNILERFSAQQFPDLHSELNLSSLELGDSALYFCASSPQSPGAEAFFGQGTRLTVV.

A remark on this clonotype: This could be a read error, since a much larger clone is one nucleotide away. The chain links TRBV7-7 to TRBJ2-5; no reliable D call. Germline CDR1 reads SSHAT; CDR2 reads FNYEAQ (reference sequence). CDR3 size: 13 residues. CDR3 protein: CASSLARQETLYF. In DNA, the CDR3 is TGTGCCAGCAGCTTAGCTCGTCAAGAGACCCTGTACTTC.

This clonotype was seen a handful of times. The rearrangement joins TRBV14 to TRBJ2-1; D may match TRBD1 or TRBD2 (5 bases each). V was cut by 5 bases and J by 4 bases, with 18 bases left in between. Germline-derived CDR1 and CDR2 are SGHDN and FVKESK. CDR3 length equals 16 residues. CDR3 sequence (DNA): TGTGCCAGCAGCGGCCGGGGCGCCAGGTTTTACAATGAGCAGTTCTTC. Protein product: CASSGRGARFYNEQFF.

In this sample, this clonotype turned up a few times. The chain links TRBV27 to TRBJ2-2; D is perhaps TRBD2 (6 bases). From germline, CDR1 is MNHEY and CDR2 SMNVEV (reference sequence). There are 14 residues in the CDR3. V was cut by 6 bases and J by 6 bases, with 14 bases left in between. The CDR3 reads CASSPLRGAGELFF. The CDR3 DNA is TGTGCCAGCAGCCCTTTACGCGGGGCCGGGGAGCTGTTTTTT.

The table lists this clonotype with a few counts. V is TRBV10-2 and J is TRBJ2-7; D is unresolved. Germline V gene lookup returns CDR1 WSHSY and CDR2 SAAADI. The V and J ends lost 0 bases and 3 bases respectively, with 12 bases between them. This CDR3 spans 15 amino acids. The CDR3 DNA reads as TGCGCCAGCAGTGAGTCGTTAGTCCTGGGCTACGAGCAGTACTTC. It codes for CASSESLVLGYEQYF.

This clonotype has ten or more counts. The chain links TRBV20-1 to TRBJ1-4; D is undetermined. The CDR3 has 14 amino acids. Per the germline V gene, CDR1 is DFQATT and CDR2 is SNEGSKA (reference sequence). Trimming cost V 3 bases and J 5 bases, with 13 bases left between them. The CDR3 DNA is TGCAGTGCTAGGTTGGCGCCAAAGAATGAAAAACTGTTTTTT. Translated, it gives CSARLAPKNEKLFF.

This clonotype appeared once. V is TRBV7-6 and J is TRBJ1-3; D call uncertain. The CDR3 spans 14 residues. The germline V and J ends were trimmed by 7 bases and 0 bases, with 10 bases remaining between them. Looked up from germline, CDR1 is SGHVS and CDR2 is FNYEAQ. CDR3 sequence reads: CASTFEVSGNTIYF. Here the CDR3 DNA reads TGTGCCAGCACCTTCGAAGTCTCTGGAAACACCATATATTTT.

This clonotype was counted a few times. J is TRBJ1-3 and V is TRBV6-1; 9 nucleotides align to TRBD1. This CDR3 is 14 amino acids long. V was clipped by 6 bases and J by 4 bases; unmatched bases: 4. Per germline, CDR1 MNHNS and CDR2 SASEGT. In nucleotides, the CDR3 is TGTGCCAGCAGGGGGACAGGGCCAGGAAACACCATATATTTT. Protein: CASRGTGPGNTIYF.

Only a few counts were recorded for this clonotype. The chain joins TRBV20-1 to TRBJ2-7; D may be TRBD1 (5 bases). Germline assignment: CDR1 DFQATT and CDR2 SNEGSKA (reference sequence). CDR3 length: 13 residues. V lost 4 bases and J 3 bases, leaving 13 bases between the germline ends. In DNA, the CDR3 is TGCAGTGCTATAGATTACAGGTTCTACGAGCAGTACTTC. Translating gives CSAIDYRFYEQYF.

In its sample, this clonotype was seen a few times. V gene TRBV5-1 combines with J gene TRBJ2-7; D possibly corresponds to TRBD1 (6 bases). V lost 3 bases to trimming and J lost 2 bases, with 15 bases between them. This CDR3 has 15 residues. Germline CDR1 is SGHRS and CDR2 is YFSETQ. DNA for the CDR3: TGCGCCAGCAGCTCCTTCAGGGGCGAAACCTACGAGCAGTACTTC. This sequence encodes CASSSFRGETYEQYF.

This clonotype has ten or more counts. V and J are TRBV2 and TRBJ2-7; possible D gene TRBD2, 6 bases. The CDR3 is 14 residues long. V lost 2 bases and J 7 bases, leaving 15 bases between the germline ends. Germline V gives CDR1 SNHLY, CDR2 FYNNEI. In nucleotides, the CDR3 is TGTGCCAGCAGTGAATCTTCCGCCGGGACTGAGCAGTACTTC. Its protein product is CASSESSAGTEQYF.

V and J are TRBV20-1 and TRBJ2-5; TRBD2 is a possible D gene (6 bases). Germline values: CDR1 DFQATT, CDR2 SNEGSKA (reference sequence). The CDR3 is 14 residues long. Between the trimmed V and J ends, which lost 1 base and 2 bases, there was a span of 11 bases. In DNA, the CDR3 is TGCAGTGCTAGAGCCGGGACTGTACAAGAGACCCAGTACTTC. Residues: CSARAGTVQETQYF.

In this sample, this clonotype turned up a few times. This chain links TRBV25-1 with TRBJ2-5, with 7 nucleotides matching TRBD1. Germline V gene lookup returns CDR1 MGHDK and CDR2 SYGVNS. This CDR3 is built from 14 residues. J lost 5 bases, V lost 3 bases, and 6 bases had no gene match. The CDR3 here is CASSETGPGETQYF. The CDR3 nucleotides are TGTGCCAGCAGTGAGACAGGGCCCGGGGAGACCCAGTACTTC. The whole variable domain, filled in from reference TRBV25-1 and TRBJ2-5, reads EADIYQTPRYLVIGTGKKITLECSQTMGHDKMYWYQQDPGMELHLIHYSYGVNSTEKGDLSSESTVSRIRTEHFPLTLESARPSHTSQYLCASSETGPGETQYFGPGTRLLVL.

The chain joins TRBV12-3 or TRBV12-4 to TRBJ1-2; no clear D. The CDR3 is 13 amino acids. The V end was cut by 5 bases, the J end by 5 bases, with 12 bases between. The CDR3: CASSPGRSYGYTF. CDR3 coding DNA: TGTGCCAGCAGTCCCGGGAGATCATATGGCTACACCTTC.

This sequence joins TRBV4-2 and TRBJ2-1, with a weak D call TRBD1 (5 bases). V lost 2 bases to trimming and J lost 6 bases, with 20 bases between them. CDR3 length equals 17 residues. CDR1 LGHNA and CDR2 YNFKEQ come from the germline V gene. The CDR3 DNA reads as TGTGCCAGCAGCCAATCAGGCAGGGATTCCTCGATCAATGAGCAGTTCTTC. Amino acids: CASSQSGRDSSINEQFF.

The V call is TRBV7-2, the J call TRBJ2-2; the D is unclear. Trimming shortened V by 5 bases and J by 6 bases, and 10 bases separated the two germline ends. Germline V gives CDR1 SGHTA, CDR2 FQGNSA. The CDR3 runs to 13 residues. Here the CDR3 reads CASSMRPPGELFF. In nucleotides, the CDR3 is TGTGCCAGCAGCATGCGGCCCCCCGGGGAGCTGTTTTTT.

The gene calls are TRBV25-1 and TRBJ2-1, with TRBD2 identical over 7 bases. Germline V gene sequence: CDR1 MGHDK, CDR2 SYGVNS. CDR3 length: 13 amino acids. V lost 7 bases and J lost 5; bases outside the gene matches: 5. DNA of the CDR3: TGTGCCAGCAAGCGGGACCGACACAATGAGCAGTTCTTC. This sequence encodes CASKRDRHNEQFF.